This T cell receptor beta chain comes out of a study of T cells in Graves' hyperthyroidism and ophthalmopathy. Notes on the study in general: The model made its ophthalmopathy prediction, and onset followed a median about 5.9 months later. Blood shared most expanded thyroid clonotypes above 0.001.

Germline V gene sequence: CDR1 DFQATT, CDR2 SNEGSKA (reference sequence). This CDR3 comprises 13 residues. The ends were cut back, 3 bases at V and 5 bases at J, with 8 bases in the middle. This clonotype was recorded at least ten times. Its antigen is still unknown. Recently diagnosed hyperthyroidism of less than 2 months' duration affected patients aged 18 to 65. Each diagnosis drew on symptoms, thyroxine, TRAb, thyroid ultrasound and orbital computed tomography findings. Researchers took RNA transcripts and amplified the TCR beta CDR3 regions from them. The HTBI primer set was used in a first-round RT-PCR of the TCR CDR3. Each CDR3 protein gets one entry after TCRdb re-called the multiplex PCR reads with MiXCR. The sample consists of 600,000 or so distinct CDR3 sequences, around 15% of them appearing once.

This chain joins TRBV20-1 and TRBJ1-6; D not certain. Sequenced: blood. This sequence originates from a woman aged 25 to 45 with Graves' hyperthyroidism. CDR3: CSARVANNSPLHF. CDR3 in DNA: TGCAGTGCTAGGGTAGCGAATAATTCACCCCTCCACTTT.